The T cell receptor beta chain under discussion was sequenced for a study of shared clonotypes between healthy human individuals (dated by TCRdb to 2019 to 2021). Some background on the complete study: A couple of women and a few men aged 18 to 49 years were included in the cohort. For each donor, three plates each were used for CD4 naive and CD4 memory, two plates were used for CD8 naive, and one plate was used for CD8 memory. To estimate repertoire size and how much clonotypes are shared between individuals, the study performed deep sequencing of blood TCR repertoires from a few healthy adults. Libraries were prepared and TCR repertoires were sequenced by different laboratories using diverse techniques, in order to increase sequencing depth and limit assay-specific biases. Leukapheresis yielded between about 0.94 and 8.9 billion PBMCs per donor. General study outcomes and caveats: Because the study included only a small number of donors, the genetic and exposure-history diversity represented was limited. Sampling was limited to blood, and TCR repertoires in tissue likely differ from TCR repertoires in blood. Sharing across a handful of donors was observed for roughly 5.4% of naive CD4, less than 4% of naive CD8, about 2.3% of memory CD4, and over 0.3% of memory CD8 clonotypes. Even with the large sequencing depth, rarefaction of the sorted-subset datasets indicated that sequencing was incomplete. Compared with non-shared clonotypes, clonotypes shared by all four sorted-subset donors had higher generation probabilities. Based on pairwise subsampling, the degree of clonotype sharing among donors was expected to be affected by sequencing depth. Naive subsets generally had larger estimated clonotype richness than memory subsets.

Using the deep immunoSEQ assay, multiplex PCR amplified TCR CDR3 regions from genomic DNA. Genomic DNA extracted from each cell subset was distributed evenly over all wells of several immunoSEQ 96-well plates, and each plate served as one replicate. For sorted subsets, approximately 0.2 ug of genomic DNA, equivalent to around 30,000 T cell genomes, went into each replicate PCR. Purified libraries were measured with a Qubit 3.0 fluorometer, size-checked on a Bioanalyzer 2100, and measured again with the KAPA Library Quantification kit. Every immunoSEQ 96-well plate was sequenced on a separate single-read 150-cycle Illumina NextSeq 550 flow cell. The original pipeline was this. Because only junctional sequences without quality scores were contained in the immunoSEQ output, filtering matching that applied to full-length reads could not be performed. To assign V/J genes and CDR3, sequences were annotated using PyIR, a Python wrapper for IgBLAST v1.9, with IMGT germline references. Any read was removed if the V/J assignment was weak (E-value above 1e-6), the CDR3 was missing, or the read contained stop codons, out-of-frame junctions, or ambiguous translated residues. A V3J clonotype was defined by an identical inferred V gene, J gene, and CDR3 amino acid sequence. Percentage overlap between repertoires was calculated by dividing the number of shared unique clonotypes by the size of the smaller repertoire. RTK rarefaction, the Chao1 estimator, and Recon v2.1 estimates of unobserved clonotypes were used to assess repertoire richness. Generation probabilities were computed with OLGA for all TCRbeta clonotypes obtained by the gDNA method from several donors. This is the immuneACCESS table as TCRdb keeps it, with only in-frame sequences that have V and J called. A part of the clones is gone; compared with another copy, unresolved V genes explain less than half, and the rest is unexplained. The V and J calls and the clone size are those of that table, but D and trimming were determined from the DNA. The sample table lists about 1.4 million clones, more than 95% of them with a count of one. Over 1% of the sample comes from the top ten.

As for this clone: Its antigen is still unknown. Per-base quality was not reported, and no clone a single base away is much larger than it.

The donors were healthy, HIV-negative adults who had no recently reported acute infections or vaccinations. All donors were Caucasian adults living in Nashville, Tennessee, USA. CD4+ T cells were enriched by magnetic negative selection, after which naive cells were positively selected on CD45RA and the negative fraction was taken as the memory subset. Blood was obtained by leukapheresis, after which PBMCs were separated by Ficoll-Histopaque density gradient centrifugation and cryopreserved in liquid nitrogen vapor phase. Analytical flow cytometry was used to check the purity and quantity of every magnetically sorted T cell population. Each sorted fraction had its genomic DNA isolated and then quantified by UV absorbance on a Nanodrop 2000c. This TCR came from a man in his thirties or forties in good health. Sequencing was performed on naive CD4+ T cells sorted from blood. Taken with the paper, the label for cell subset or site translates to: CD45RA+ positively selected.

DNA sequence: TGTGCCTGGAGCACAGGGAACTACAATGAGCAGTTCTTC. This gives the protein CAWSTGNYNEQFF. The rearrangement combines TRBV30 with TRBJ2-1, and TRBD1 may be the D gene, going by 6 matching bases. The CDR3 has 13 amino acids, counting the end cysteine and phenylalanine. The DNA shown is the 39-base CDR3, in frame from base 1. V was cut back by 3 bases and J by 3 bases, leaving a gap of 9 bases between them. CDR1 and CDR2, looked up from the germline V gene (reference sequence), are GTSNPN and SVGIG.